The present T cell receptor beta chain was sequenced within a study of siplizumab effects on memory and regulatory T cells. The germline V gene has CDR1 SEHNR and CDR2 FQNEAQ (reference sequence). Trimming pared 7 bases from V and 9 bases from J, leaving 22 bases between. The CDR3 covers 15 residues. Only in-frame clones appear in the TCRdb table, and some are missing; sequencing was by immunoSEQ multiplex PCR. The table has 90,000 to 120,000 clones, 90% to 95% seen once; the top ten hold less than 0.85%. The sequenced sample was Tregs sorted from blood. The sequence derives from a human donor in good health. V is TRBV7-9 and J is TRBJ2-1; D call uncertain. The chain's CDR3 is CASTRRGEKETEQFF. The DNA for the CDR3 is TGTGCCAGCACTCGCAGAGGCGAGAAGGAGACTGAGCAGTTCTTC.